This T cell receptor (beta chain) was sequenced in a study of OX40 agonist ivuxolimab in advanced cancers. The CDR3 loop spans 18 amino acids. With 2 bases removed from V and 1 base from J, the gap between germline ends came to 16 bases. In germline, CDR1 is SGDLS, CDR2 YYNGEE. Sequenced by immunoSEQ multiplex PCR; TCRdb stores in-frame clones only, minus some. The sample shows about 57,000 clones, just under 95% of them seen only once. This clonotype was sampled from an adult with an advanced solid tumor such as melanoma, head and neck, liver or kidney cancer. The starting material was CD4+ or CD8+ T cells sorted from blood, obtained in a trial of the OX40 agonist ivuxolimab. The chain carries TRBV9 and TRBJ2-6, with unresolved D. The CDR3 DNA sequence: TGTGCCAGCAGCGTTTGGGATAGTCTGCTGTCTGGGGCCAACGTCCTGACTTTC. It specifies CASSVWDSLLSGANVLTF.